These 27 T cell receptor beta chains share one sample of origin, sequenced in a study of T cell repertoires in cytomegalovirus infection. From the reads, TCRdb called clonotypes with MiXCR, one entry per CDR3 protein. The repertoire has about 150,000 distinct CDR3 sequences, around 20% of them found once; the top ten carry roughly 9.7%. What was sequenced was PBMCs. The receptors here all came from a human donor in good health (CMV status not recorded). Some clones in this sample may be carry-over from other donors' samples.

Only a few counts were recorded for this clonotype. The rearrangement uses TRBV7-9 and TRBJ2-6; unclear D gene. V lost 1 base, J lost 1 base, and 8 bases lay in between. Germline-derived CDR1 and CDR2 are SEHNR and FQNEAQ (reference sequence). This CDR3 is 16 amino acids long. The CDR3 DNA sequence: TGTGCCAGCAGCTTAGGAACCAGATCTGGGGCCAACGTCCTGACTTTC. Translating gives CASSLGTRSGANVLTF.

This clonotype appeared a few times. The chain joins TRBV7-6 to TRBJ1-6; D is ambiguous. Trimming pared 3 bases from V and 5 bases from J, leaving 8 bases between. Germline lookup yields CDR1 SGHVS and CDR2 FNYEAQ. This CDR3 region has 14 residues. This CDR3 reads CASSLVLNNSPLHF. CDR3 in DNA: TGTGCCAGCAGCTTGGTCTTGAATAATTCACCCCTCCACTTT.

This clonotype was found many times. CDR3 sequence reads: CASRNRGPTDTQYF. The CDR3 DNA is TGTGCCAGCAGAAACAGGGGGCCCACAGATACGCAGTATTTT. This sequence joins TRBV7-2 and TRBJ2-3; 9 bases are shared with TRBD1. There are 14 residues in the CDR3. Germline V gene data show CDR1 as SGHTA and CDR2 as FQGNSA. V lost 6 bases, J lost 2 bases, and 3 bases stayed unmatched.

This clonotype was seen ten or more times. The chain combines TRBV7-9 with TRBJ2-5; D gene uncertain. The V and J ends lost 0 bases and 6 bases respectively, with 8 bases between them. There are 13 residues in the CDR3. Germline CDR1 is SEHNR and CDR2 is FQNEAQ (reference sequence). The CDR3 DNA follows: TGTGCCAGCAGCTTAGCGCTTTTGAAGACCCAGTACTTC. This gives the protein CASSLALLKTQYF.

The chain employs TRBV7-9 and TRBJ2-5; 9 bases agree with TRBD1. Germline assignment: CDR1 SEHNR and CDR2 FQNEAQ (reference sequence). The CDR3 is 16 amino acids. The V and J ends lost 7 bases and 1 base, in that order; junction bases with no gene match: 10. For the CDR3, the DNA is TGTGCCAGCACTACCACCGGGACAGGGATCCAAGAGACCCAGTACTTC. Protein: CASTTTGTGIQETQYF. The complete variable domain, with remaining parts taken from reference TRBV7-9 and TRBJ2-5, reads DTGVSQNPRHKITKRGQNVTFRCDPISEHNRLYWYRQTLGQGPEFLTYFQNEAQLEKSRLLSDRFSAERPKGSFSTLEIQRTEQGDSAMYLCASTTTGTGIQETQYFGPGTRLLVL.

J is TRBJ2-5 and V is TRBV7-2, with TRBD1 as a possible D gene (5 bases). The V end lost 0 bases, the J end lost 5 bases, and 10 bases lay between the germline ends. This CDR3 has 14 amino acids. Per the germline V gene, CDR1 is SGHTA and CDR2 is FQGNSA. The CDR3 sequence is CTSSLAGRGETQYF. For the CDR3, the DNA is TGTACCAGCAGCTTAGCGGGAAGGGGTGAGACCCAGTACTTC. Combining the CDR3 with reference TRBV7-2 and TRBJ2-5 gives the whole variable domain GAGVSQSPSNKVTEKGKDVELRCDPISGHTALYWYRQSLGQGLEFLIYFQGNSAPDKSGLPSDRFSAERTGGSVSTLTIQRTQQEDSAVYLCTSSLAGRGETQYFGPGTRLLVL.

The chain is built from TRBV12-3 or TRBV12-4 and TRBJ1-3; tentatively, D is TRBD1 (6 bases). V was pared by 2 bases and J by 4 bases, with 12 bases between. The CDR3 is made up of 15 amino acids. This chain's CDR3 is CASSLRRGLGNTIYF. The DNA of the CDR3 is TGTGCCAGCAGTTTAAGGCGGGGGCTCGGAAACACCATATATTTT.

This clonotype was seen a few times. The chain uses TRBV7-6 and TRBJ2-4; TRBD1 matches at 8 bases. V gave up 5 bases and J gave up 6 bases; unmatched junction bases: 9. The CDR3 runs to 15 residues. Germline CDR1 reads SGHVS; CDR2 reads FNYEAQ. CDR3 region: CASSGTGTGTNIQYF. Here the CDR3 DNA reads TGTGCCAGCAGCGGCACCGGGACAGGAACAAACATTCAGTACTTC.

The V gene is TRBV7-3, the J gene TRBJ2-5; D ambiguous. The CDR3 runs to 12 residues. Deletions cut 5 bases from V and 5 bases from J, with 9 bases between. CDR1 SGHTA and CDR2 FQGTGA come from the germline V gene. The CDR3 spells CASSEDGETQYF. CDR3 nucleotide sequence: TGTGCCAGCAGCGAGGATGGGGAGACCCAGTACTTC.

This chain links TRBV9 with TRBJ1-5; D gene unclear. The CDR3 has 14 residues. V gave up 3 bases and J gave up 7 bases, with 14 bases separating them. Germline-derived CDR1 and CDR2 are SGDLS and YYNGEE. CDR3 loop: CASSGGGGFQPQHF. CDR3 coding DNA: TGTGCCAGCAGCGGGGGAGGAGGGTTCCAGCCCCAGCATTTT.

The chain links TRBV6-2 or TRBV6-3 to TRBJ2-7; a possible D gene is TRBD2 (5 bases). The CDR3 runs to 12 residues. The V end lost 8 bases, the J end lost 5 bases, and 13 bases lay between the germline ends. CDR1 is MNHEY and CDR2 is SVGEGT in the germline V gene. The CDR3: CASSVFGNEQYF. In DNA form, the CDR3 reads TGTGCCAGCTCGGTTTTCGGGAACGAGCAGTACTTC.

This clonotype was counted ten times or more. The chain links TRBV7-2 to TRBJ2-5; 9 bases match TRBD1. The CDR3 consists of 15 residues. Germline CDR1 SGHTA, CDR2 FQGNSA. The J segment lost 5 bases and the V segment lost 5 bases, leaving 9 bases of the junction unmatched. DNA for the CDR3: TGTGCCAGCAGCCTCTCACAGGGGGCCTGGGAGACCCAGTACTTC. It encodes CASSLSQGAWETQYF.

The chain joins TRBV10-3 to TRBJ2-7; D is undetermined. This CDR3 is 13 amino acids long. The ends were cut back, 6 bases at V and 5 bases at J, with 14 bases in the middle. Germline CDR1 reads ENHRY; CDR2 reads SYGVKD. The CDR3 reads CAISWTGPHEQYF. The CDR3 DNA sequence: TGTGCCATCAGCTGGACGGGTCCCCACGAGCAGTACTTC.

This clonotype was counted only a few times. The chain employs TRBV28 and TRBJ1-4; D uncertain. This CDR3 is built from 16 residues. Trimming left V 5 bases short and J 6 bases short, with 19 bases between. CDR1 and CDR2 from the germline V gene are MDHEN and SYDVKM. The CDR3 nucleotides read TGTGCCAGCAGTCGGGTTATATGGGATATGGATGAAAAACTGTTTTTT. Its protein is CASSRVIWDMDEKLFF.

This chain connects TRBV25-1 to TRBJ1-4; 8 bases are shared with TRBD1. Germline V gene sequence: CDR1 MGHDK, CDR2 SYGVNS. The V gene end was trimmed by 2 bases and the J gene end by 5 bases; junction bases not matched to a gene: 4. The CDR3 is 15 amino acids. DNA for the CDR3: TGTGCCAGCAGTGAACCCAGGGGGCTAAATGAAAAACTGTTTTTT. It codes for CASSEPRGLNEKLFF.

This clonotype was observed a few times. This chain links TRBV28 with TRBJ1-5, with no clear D. Germline lookup yields CDR1 MDHEN and CDR2 SYDVKM. The CDR3 contains 14 residues. Trimming shortened V by 8 bases and J by 0 bases, and 11 bases separated the two germline ends. CDR3 loop: CASGPNSSNQPQHF. The CDR3 coding sequence is TGTGCCAGCGGGCCTAACAGTAGCAATCAGCCCCAGCATTTT.

This clonotype turned up a few times. The chain couples TRBV28 to TRBJ1-2, with TRBD1 matching 7 bases. The CDR3 length is 14 residues. With V trimmed by 10 bases and J by 0 bases, 8 bases remained unmatched. The germline V gene encodes CDR1 MDHEN and CDR2 SYDVKM. The CDR3 sequence: CATLGTATNYGYTF. For the CDR3, the DNA is TGTGCCACCCTAGGGACAGCAACTAACTATGGCTACACCTTC.

At least ten counts were recorded for this clonotype. This rearrangement joins TRBV7-2 to TRBJ1-4; D gene ambiguous. Trimming left V 1 base short and J 4 bases short, with 10 bases between. CDR1 and CDR2 from the germline V gene are SGHTA and FQGNSA. The CDR3 totals 15 residues. The DNA for the CDR3 is TGTGCCAGCAGCTTAGTCGGCCAGTTTAATGAAAAACTGTTTTTT. As protein: CASSLVGQFNEKLFF.

This clonotype was found a few times. The gene calls are TRBV14 and TRBJ1-1; D is undetermined. This CDR3 is 13 amino acids long. Germline V gene sequence: CDR1 SGHDN, CDR2 FVKESK. V lost 2 bases and J 1 base, leaving 5 bases between the germline ends. CDR3 bases: TGTGCCAGCAGCCAATGGGGGAACACTGAAGCTTTCTTT. Its translation: CASSQWGNTEAFF. The whole variable domain, remainder taken from reference TRBV14 and TRBJ1-1, is EAGVTQFPSHSVIEKGQTVTLRCDPISGHDNLYWYRRVMGKEIKFLLHFVKESKQDESGMPNNRFLAERTGGTYSTLKVQPAELEDSGVYFCASSQWGNTEAFFGQGTRLTVV.

There are many counts of this clonotype. The J gene is TRBJ2-7, the V gene TRBV12-3 or TRBV12-4, with 11 bases matching TRBD1. The CDR3 sequence is 15 residues long. V lost 6 bases, J lost 4 bases, and 8 bases stayed unmatched. CDR3: CASSKGQGVRYEQYF. Here the CDR3 DNA reads TGTGCCAGCAGCAAGGGACAGGGGGTTCGATACGAGCAGTACTTC.

This clonotype was detected ten times or more. The V and J genes are TRBV7-2 and TRBJ2-2; D tentatively reads TRBD1 or TRBD2 (6 bases each). CDR3 length: 14 amino acids. Germline V CDR1 and CDR2: SGHTA, FQGNSA. V gave up 6 bases and J gave up 1 base, with 9 bases separating them. The CDR3 sequence is CASRGGLNTGELFF. In DNA form, the CDR3 reads TGTGCCAGCAGGGGGGGCCTGAACACCGGGGAGCTGTTTTTT.

This chain joins TRBV7-9 and TRBJ2-7; unclear D gene. The CDR3 consists of 13 residues. V gave up 4 bases and J gave up 5 bases, with 12 bases separating them. The V gene's germline CDR1 is SEHNR and CDR2 FQNEAQ (reference sequence). CDR3 nucleotides: TGTGCCAGCAGCTCCCGACGGCCTGACGAGCAGTACTTC. Its protein product is CASSSRRPDEQYF.

The chain is built from TRBV29-1 and TRBJ2-3; unclear D gene. Trimming pared 2 bases from V and 4 bases from J, leaving 4 bases between. Germline V CDR1 and CDR2: SQVTM, ANQGSEA. The CDR3 runs 11 residues. The CDR3 loop reads CSVEYADTQYF. CDR3 nucleotide sequence: TGCAGCGTTGAATACGCAGATACGCAGTATTTT.

This clonotype appeared a few times. CDR3 DNA: TGTGCCAGCAGCTTTCAAGGTACAGGGAGATCCTACGAGCAGTACTTC. Its protein product is CASSFQGTGRSYEQYF. V is TRBV11-1 and J is TRBJ2-7; D possibly corresponds to TRBD1 (6 bases). Germline CDR1 reads SGHAT; CDR2 reads FQDESV (reference sequence). Trimming took off 3 bases at V and 1 base at J, with 16 bases between the two ends. This CDR3 contains 16 residues.

The J gene is TRBJ2-3, the V gene TRBV7-2; the match to TRBD1 covers 9 bases. The CDR3 extends over 16 amino acids. Losses at the gene ends were 5 bases for V and 2 bases for J; bases not matched to a gene: 8. Per the germline V gene, CDR1 is SGHTA and CDR2 is FQGNSA. The CDR3 nucleotides read TGTGCCAGCAGCCGCCGGGACAGGGCCTTCACAGATACGCAGTATTTT. This codes for CASSRRDRAFTDTQYF.

This clonotype was seen only a few times. The chain couples TRBV20-1 to TRBJ2-1, with TRBD1 identical over 9 bases. From germline, CDR1 is DFQATT and CDR2 SNEGSKA (reference sequence). The CDR3 is 15 residues long. J was trimmed by 8 bases and V by 6 bases; bases with no gene match: 14. The CDR3 spells CSATDRDRENHEQFF. CDR3 sequence (DNA): TGCAGTGCGACCGACCGGGACAGGGAGAACCATGAGCAGTTCTTC.

The sample holds a few counts of this clonotype. The chain couples TRBV11-2 to TRBJ2-5; D might be TRBD1 (6 bases). The V end was cut by 6 bases, the J end by 0 bases, with 11 bases between. The CDR3 is made up of 14 amino acids. The germline gives CDR1 SGHAT, CDR2 FQNNGV. Written as DNA, the CDR3 is TGTGCCAGCAGTCCGCAGGGGAACCAAGAGACCCAGTACTTC. Translation: CASSPQGNQETQYF.